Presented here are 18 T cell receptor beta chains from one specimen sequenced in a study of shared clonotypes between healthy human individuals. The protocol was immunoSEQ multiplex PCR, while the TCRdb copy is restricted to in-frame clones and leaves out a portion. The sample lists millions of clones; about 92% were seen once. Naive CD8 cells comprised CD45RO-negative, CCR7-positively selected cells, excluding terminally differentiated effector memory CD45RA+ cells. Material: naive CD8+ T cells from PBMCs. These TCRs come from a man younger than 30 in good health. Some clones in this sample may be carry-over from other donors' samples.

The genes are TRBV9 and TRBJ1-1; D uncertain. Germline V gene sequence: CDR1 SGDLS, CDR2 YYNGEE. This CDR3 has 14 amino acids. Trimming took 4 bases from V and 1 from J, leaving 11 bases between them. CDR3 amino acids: CASSPGLGNTEAFF. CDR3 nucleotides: TGTGCCAGCAGCCCTGGCCTGGGGAACACTGAAGCTTTCTTT.

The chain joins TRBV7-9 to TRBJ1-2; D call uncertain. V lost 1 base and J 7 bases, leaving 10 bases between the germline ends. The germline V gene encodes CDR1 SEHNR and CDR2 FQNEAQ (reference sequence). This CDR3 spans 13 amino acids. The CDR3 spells CASSLEPLGGYTF. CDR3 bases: TGTGCCAGCAGCTTAGAGCCCTTGGGTGGCTACACCTTC.

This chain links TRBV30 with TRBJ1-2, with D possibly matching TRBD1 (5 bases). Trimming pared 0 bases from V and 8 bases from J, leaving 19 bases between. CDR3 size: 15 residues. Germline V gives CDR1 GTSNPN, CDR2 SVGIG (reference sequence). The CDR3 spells CAWSVLGGEKGGYTF. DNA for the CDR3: TGTGCCTGGAGTGTACTTGGGGGGGAAAAGGGAGGCTACACCTTC.

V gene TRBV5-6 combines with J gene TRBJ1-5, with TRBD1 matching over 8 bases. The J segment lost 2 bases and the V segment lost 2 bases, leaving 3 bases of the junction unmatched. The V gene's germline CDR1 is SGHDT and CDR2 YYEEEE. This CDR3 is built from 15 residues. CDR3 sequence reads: CASSFLQGGNQPQHF. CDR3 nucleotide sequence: TGTGCCAGCAGCTTCCTACAGGGGGGCAATCAGCCCCAGCATTTT.

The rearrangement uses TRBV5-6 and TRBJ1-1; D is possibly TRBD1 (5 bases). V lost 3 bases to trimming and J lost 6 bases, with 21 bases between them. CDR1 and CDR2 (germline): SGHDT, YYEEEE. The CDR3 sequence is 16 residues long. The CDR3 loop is CASSWGSPGLRAEAFF. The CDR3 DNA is TGTGCCAGCAGCTGGGGGTCCCCAGGGCTGAGGGCTGAAGCTTTCTTT.

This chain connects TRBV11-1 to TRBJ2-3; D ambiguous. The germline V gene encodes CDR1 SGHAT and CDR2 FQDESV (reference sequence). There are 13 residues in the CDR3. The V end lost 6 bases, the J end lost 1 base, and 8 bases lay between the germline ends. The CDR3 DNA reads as TGTGCCAGCAGTCTTGCGGGCACAGATACGCAGTATTTT. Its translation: CASSLAGTDTQYF.

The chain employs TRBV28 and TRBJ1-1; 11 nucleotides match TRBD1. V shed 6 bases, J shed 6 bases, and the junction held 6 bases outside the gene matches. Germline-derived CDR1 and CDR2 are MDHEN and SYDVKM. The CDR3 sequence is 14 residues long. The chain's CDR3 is CASRGDRGTPEAFF. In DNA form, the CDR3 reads TGTGCCAGCAGAGGGGACAGGGGGACCCCTGAAGCTTTCTTT. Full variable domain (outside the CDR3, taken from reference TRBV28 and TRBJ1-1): DVKVTQSSRYLVKRTGEKVFLECVQDMDHENMFWYRQDPGLGLRLIYFSYDVKMKEKGDIPEGYSVSREKKERFSLILESASTNQTSMYLCASRGDRGTPEAFFGQGTRLTVV.

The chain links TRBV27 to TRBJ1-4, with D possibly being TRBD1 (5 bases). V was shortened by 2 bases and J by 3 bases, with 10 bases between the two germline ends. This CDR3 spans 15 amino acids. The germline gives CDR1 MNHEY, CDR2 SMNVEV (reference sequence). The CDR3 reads CASSLERGPNEKLFF. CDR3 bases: TGTGCCAGCAGTTTAGAGAGGGGCCCTAATGAAAAACTGTTTTTT.

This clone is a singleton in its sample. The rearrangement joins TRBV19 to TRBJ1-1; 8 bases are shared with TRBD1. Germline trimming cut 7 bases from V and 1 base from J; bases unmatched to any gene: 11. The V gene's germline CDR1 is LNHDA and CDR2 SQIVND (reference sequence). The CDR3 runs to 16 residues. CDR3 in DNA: TGTGCCAGTACACCGGGACAGGTGTTATCGAACACTGAAGCTTTCTTT. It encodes CASTPGQVLSNTEAFF.

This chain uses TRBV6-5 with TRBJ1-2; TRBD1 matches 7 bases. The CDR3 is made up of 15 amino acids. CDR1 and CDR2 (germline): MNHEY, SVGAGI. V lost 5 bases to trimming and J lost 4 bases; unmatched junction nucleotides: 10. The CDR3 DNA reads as TGTGCCAGCAGTCCCCGGGACAGCGTACTCTATGGCTACACCTTC. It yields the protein CASSPRDSVLYGYTF.

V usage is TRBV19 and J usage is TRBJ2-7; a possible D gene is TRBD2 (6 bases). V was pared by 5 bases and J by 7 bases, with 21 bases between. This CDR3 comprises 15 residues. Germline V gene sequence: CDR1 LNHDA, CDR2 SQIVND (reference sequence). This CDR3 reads CASSVAMGGSREQYF. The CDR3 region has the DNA TGTGCCAGTAGTGTCGCCATGGGGGGATCGCGGGAGCAGTACTTC.

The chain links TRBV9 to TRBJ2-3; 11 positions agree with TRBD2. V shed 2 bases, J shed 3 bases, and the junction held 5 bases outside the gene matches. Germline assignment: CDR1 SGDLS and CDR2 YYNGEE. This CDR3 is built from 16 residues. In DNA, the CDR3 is TGTGCCAGCAGCGTCTTAGCGGGAGGGGGGACAGATACGCAGTATTTT. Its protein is CASSVLAGGGTDTQYF.

The CDR3 nucleotides are TGCAGCGTTGAGTGGCGACTAAACTACACCTTC. Amino acids: CSVEWRLNYTF. The rearrangement joins TRBV29-1 to TRBJ1-2; no reliable D call. Trimming removed 3 bases from V and 10 bases from J, with 12 bases in between. The CDR3 is made up of 11 amino acids. Germline values: CDR1 SQVTM, CDR2 ANQGSEA.

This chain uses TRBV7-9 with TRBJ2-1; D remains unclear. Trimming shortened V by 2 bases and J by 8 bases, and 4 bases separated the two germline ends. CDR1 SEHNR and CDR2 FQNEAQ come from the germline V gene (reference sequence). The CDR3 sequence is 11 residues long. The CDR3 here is CASSLNHEQFF. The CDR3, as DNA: TGTGCCAGCAGCTTAAACCATGAGCAGTTCTTC.

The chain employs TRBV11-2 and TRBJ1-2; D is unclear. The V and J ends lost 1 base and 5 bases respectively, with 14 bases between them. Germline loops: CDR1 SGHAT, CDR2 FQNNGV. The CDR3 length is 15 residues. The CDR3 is CASSLVLSDPYGYTF. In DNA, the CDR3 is TGTGCCAGCAGCTTAGTACTTTCAGACCCTTATGGCTACACCTTC. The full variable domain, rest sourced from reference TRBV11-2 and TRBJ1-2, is EAGVAQSPRYKIIEKRQSVAFWCNPISGHATLYWYQQILGQGPKLLIQFQNNGVVDDSQLPKDRFSAERLKGVDSTLKIQPAKLEDSAVYLCASSLVLSDPYGYTFGSGTRLTVV.

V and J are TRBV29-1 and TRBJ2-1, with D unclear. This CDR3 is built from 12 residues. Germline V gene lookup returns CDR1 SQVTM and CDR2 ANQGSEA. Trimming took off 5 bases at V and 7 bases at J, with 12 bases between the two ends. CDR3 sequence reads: CSVLSGGNEQFF. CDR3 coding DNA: TGCAGCGTTCTATCAGGTGGGAATGAGCAGTTCTTC.

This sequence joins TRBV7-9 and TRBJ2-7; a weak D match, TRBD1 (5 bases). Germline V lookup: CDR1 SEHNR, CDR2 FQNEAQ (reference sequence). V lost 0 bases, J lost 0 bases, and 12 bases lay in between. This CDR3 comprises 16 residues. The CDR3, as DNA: TGTGCCAGCAGCTTAGCCCCGACAGAGAGCTCCTACGAGCAGTACTTC. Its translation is CASSLAPTESSYEQYF.

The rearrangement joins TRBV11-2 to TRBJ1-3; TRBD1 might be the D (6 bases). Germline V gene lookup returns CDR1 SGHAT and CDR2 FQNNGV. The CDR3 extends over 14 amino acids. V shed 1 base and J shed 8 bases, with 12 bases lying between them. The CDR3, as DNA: TGTGCCAGCAGCTTAGTGGGGGCCGGACACACCATATATTTT. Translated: CASSLVGAGHTIYF. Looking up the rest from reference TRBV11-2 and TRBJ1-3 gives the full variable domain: EAGVAQSPRYKIIEKRQSVAFWCNPISGHATLYWYQQILGQGPKLLIQFQNNGVVDDSQLPKDRFSAERLKGVDSTLKIQPAKLEDSAVYLCASSLVGAGHTIYFGEGSWLTVV.